Shown below are 30 T cell receptor beta chains from a single sample sequenced in a study of CD8+CD57+ T cells in acquired aplastic anemia. Using genomic DNA as the template, TCR beta VDJ and CDR3 profiling was carried out. TCRdb processed the reads anew with MiXCR; each CDR3 protein has one entry. This table has some 240,000 distinct CDR3 sequences, 34% appearing once. The sequencing sample was made of sorted CD4+, CD8+, or CD8+CD57+ T cells (not recorded which) from PBMCs. The receptor set was obtained from a human donor in good health, serving as a control.

This clonotype was counted many times. The J gene is TRBJ2-3, the V gene TRBV20-1, with a tentative D call TRBD1 (5 bases). There are 15 residues in the CDR3. V was clipped by 6 bases and J by 3 bases, with 19 bases between them. The germline CDR1 and CDR2 sequences are DFQATT and SNEGSKA (reference sequence). CDR3 residues: CSASTRSKGTDTQYF. The CDR3 DNA is TGCAGTGCCTCGACCCGTTCAAAGGGGACAGATACGCAGTATTTT.

This clonotype was detected only a few times. This sequence joins TRBV20-1 and TRBJ2-5; TRBD1 matches at 11 bases. The germline CDR1 and CDR2 sequences are DFQATT and SNEGSKA (reference sequence). The CDR3 length is 17 residues. Losses at the gene ends were 0 bases for V and 5 bases for J; bases not matched to a gene: 11. DNA for the CDR3: TGCAGTGCTAGAGATTGGTGGACAGGGGGCTCCCGGGAGACCCAGTACTTC. Translation gives CSARDWWTGGSRETQYF.

The sample holds a few counts of this clonotype. The chain has TRBV11-2 and TRBJ2-5, with TRBD1 matching 9 bases. CDR1 is SGHAT and CDR2 is FQNNGV in the germline V gene. This CDR3 contains 16 residues. V shed 4 bases, J shed 4 bases, and the junction held 10 bases outside the gene matches. The DNA of the CDR3 is TGTGCCAGCAGCTCCGGCTACAGGGGGCGCTCAGAGACCCAGTACTTC. Translating gives CASSSGYRGRSETQYF.

This clonotype has only a few counts. V gene TRBV19 combines with J gene TRBJ1-2; D might be TRBD1 (5 bases). Trimming took off 5 bases at V and 3 bases at J, with 13 bases between the two ends. CDR1 is LNHDA, CDR2 SQIVND, per germline (reference sequence). This CDR3 region has 14 residues. CDR3 sequence (DNA): TGTGCCAGTAGTGGGATTAGACAGCACTATGGCTACACCTTC. Its translation: CASSGIRQHYGYTF. Combining the CDR3 with reference TRBV19 and TRBJ1-2 gives the whole variable domain DGGITQSPKYLFRKEGQNVTLSCEQNLNHDAMYWYRQDPGQGLRLIYYSQIVNDFQKGDIAEGYSVSREKKESFPLTVTSAQKNPTAFYLCASSGIRQHYGYTFGSGTRLTVV.

This clonotype occurred many times. The rearrangement links TRBV6-2 or TRBV6-3 to TRBJ2-7; TRBD1 agrees at 7 bases. CDR3 length: 18 residues. V lost 2 bases to trimming and J lost 4 bases; unmatched junction nucleotides: 17. The germline gives CDR1 MNHEY, CDR2 SVGEGT. The CDR3 region has the DNA TGTGCCAGCAGTTACCGTGGAGAAGGGGGCGTAATTCTGTACGAGCAGTACTTC. As protein: CASSYRGEGGVILYEQYF.

This clonotype occurred many times. V and J are TRBV30 and TRBJ2-7; 7 nucleotides match TRBD2. CDR1 is GTSNPN, CDR2 SVGIG, per germline (reference sequence). The V segment lost 3 bases and the J segment 2 bases; nucleotides outside the gene matches: 1. The CDR3 length is 12 residues. CDR3 in DNA: TGTGCCTGGAGAGGGAGGGCCTACGAGCAGTACTTC. This codes for CAWRGRAYEQYF. The full variable domain, its missing parts supplied by reference TRBV30 and TRBJ2-7, is SQTIHQWPATLVQPVGSPLSLECTVEGTSNPNLYWYRQAAGRGLQLLFYSVGIGQISSEVPQNLSASRPQDRQFILSSKKLLLSDSGFYLCAWRGRAYEQYFGPGTRLTVT.

This chain joins TRBV15 and TRBJ2-5; 14 bases align to TRBD2. Trimming removed 5 bases from V and 10 bases from J; junction bases left unmatched: 12. CDR1 LNHNV and CDR2 YYDKDF come from the germline V gene (reference sequence). This CDR3 has 16 residues. The CDR3, as DNA: TGTGCCACCAGCCCAATTTATGGGACTAGCGGGAGTGGCCAGTACTTC. Translating it yields CATSPIYGTSGSGQYF.

This clonotype was counted many times. The V and J genes are TRBV2 and TRBJ1-5; 8 bases match TRBD1. This CDR3 contains 14 residues. The junction had 6 bases not matched to a gene; V was cut back by 4 bases and J by 7 bases. Germline assignment: CDR1 SNHLY and CDR2 FYNNEI. CDR3 loop: CASSGQGARQPQHF. The CDR3 nucleotides read TGTGCCAGCAGTGGGCAGGGGGCTCGACAGCCCCAGCATTTT.

The rearrangement links TRBV12-3 or TRBV12-4 to TRBJ2-3, with TRBD2 as a possible D gene (5 bases). The V gene lost 7 bases and the J gene lost 1 base, with 15 bases spanning the gap. This CDR3 is 15 amino acids long. CDR3 sequence reads: CASTPEEARTDTQYF. The CDR3 bases are TGTGCCAGCACCCCGGAGGAGGCCCGCACAGATACGCAGTATTTT.

This clonotype was recorded many times. The CDR3 reads CASTEVSSYNSPLHF. The CDR3 bases are TGTGCCAGCACCGAAGTCAGCTCCTATAATTCACCCCTCCACTTT. V gene TRBV7-2 combines with J gene TRBJ1-6; D not resolved. The V gene lost 7 bases and the J gene lost 0 bases, with 10 bases spanning the gap. In germline, CDR1 is SGHTA, CDR2 FQGNSA. This CDR3 is built from 15 residues.

The chain carries TRBV6-6 and TRBJ2-5; possible D gene TRBD1, 8 bases. Trimming took off 7 bases at V and 1 base at J, with 25 bases between the two ends. In germline, CDR1 is MNHNY, CDR2 SVGAGI (reference sequence). This CDR3 contains 18 residues. CDR3 DNA: TGTGCCAGCAAAACCACCCAACAGGGGGGGAACCCCCAAGAGACCCAGTACTTC. Translating it yields CASKTTQQGGNPQETQYF.

Concerning this clonotype: A read error may be the cause here, since a much bigger clone is one base away. This chain connects TRBV10-3 to TRBJ2-7; tentatively, D is TRBD1 (6 bases). Looked up from germline, CDR1 is ENHRY and CDR2 is SYGVKD. CDR3 length: 14 amino acids. The CDR3 loop reads CASSDPQGAYEQYF. The DNA of the CDR3 is TGTGCCAGCAGTGATCCACAGGGCGCCTACGAGCAGTACTTC.

This chain uses TRBV15 with TRBJ1-6, with 9 nucleotides matching TRBD1. The V and J ends lost 3 bases and 5 bases, in that order; junction bases with no gene match: 5. The CDR3 runs 16 residues. Germline V gene lookup returns CDR1 LNHNV and CDR2 YYDKDF (reference sequence). CDR3 in DNA: TGTGCCACCAGCAGGGAAGGGACAGGGAATAATTCACCCCTCCACTTT. This gives the protein CATSREGTGNNSPLHF.

This chain connects TRBV9 to TRBJ2-3; 11 bases fit TRBD2. The germline CDR1 and CDR2 sequences are SGDLS and YYNGEE. The CDR3 has 17 amino acids. V lost 2 bases, J lost 4 bases, and 9 bases stayed unmatched. This CDR3 is CASSVGLLAGAADTQYF. The CDR3 DNA reads as TGTGCCAGCAGCGTCGGACTACTAGCGGGAGCGGCAGATACGCAGTATTTT.

The rearrangement joins TRBV2 to TRBJ2-1, with D hard to call. The CDR3 has 14 residues. V was pared by 1 base and J by 3 bases, with 7 bases between. Germline loops: CDR1 SNHLY, CDR2 FYNNEI. In DNA, the CDR3 is TGTGCCAGCAGTGAAGGGGTAGGCTACAATGAGCAGTTCTTC. It encodes CASSEGVGYNEQFF. The full variable domain, with the rest looked up from reference TRBV2 and TRBJ2-1, is EPEVTQTPSHQVTQMGQEVILRCVPISNHLYFYWYRQILGQKVEFLVSFYNNEISEKSEIFDDQFSVERPDGSNFTLKIRSTKLEDSAMYFCASSEGVGYNEQFFGPGTRLTVL.

In its sample, this clonotype was seen a few times. The chain couples TRBV12-3 or TRBV12-4 to TRBJ1-6; maybe TRBD1 (5 bases). The CDR3 loop spans 13 amino acids. V was trimmed by 2 bases and J by 14 bases, leaving 13 bases between them. The CDR3 DNA is TGTGCCAGCAGTTTATATAGGGGAGAGACCCTCCACTTT. It yields the protein CASSLYRGETLHF.

This chain links TRBV30 with TRBJ1-1; no definite D call. CDR3 length: 12 residues. The V and J ends lost 3 bases and 2 bases respectively, with 7 bases between them. Germline V gene data show CDR1 as GTSNPN and CDR2 as SVGIG (reference sequence). Here the CDR3 DNA reads TGTGCCTGGAGGTGGGGTAACACTGAAGCTTTCTTT. Translated: CAWRWGNTEAFF.

This clonotype was seen at least ten times. The chain combines TRBV19 with TRBJ1-2; tentatively, D is TRBD1 (6 bases). V gave up 5 bases and J gave up 8 bases, with 21 bases separating them. The V gene's germline CDR1 is LNHDA and CDR2 SQIVND (reference sequence). The CDR3 loop spans 15 amino acids. CDR3 sequence (DNA): TGTGCCAGTAGTGCCCGGGACAACCTAGTACGAGGCTACACCTTC. Translating it yields CASSARDNLVRGYTF.

Notes on this clonotype: This may be a read error, as it is one base from a much larger clone. The CDR3 protein is CASSLRQGGETQYF. The CDR3 DNA follows: TGTGCCAGCAGCTTACGACAGGGGGGAGAGACCCAGTACTTC. The genes are TRBV7-9 and TRBJ2-5, with TRBD1 identical over 9 bases. The CDR3 is made up of 14 amino acids. Per germline, CDR1 SEHNR and CDR2 FQNEAQ (reference sequence). V trimming: 2 bases; J trimming: 4 bases; junction bases outside the gene matches: 2.

This clonotype was picked up a small number of times. The chain carries TRBV12-5 and TRBJ1-1; no firm D call. Germline CDR1 and CDR2: LGHNT and FRNRAP. V lost 0 bases, J lost 0 bases, and 14 bases lay in between. This CDR3 contains 17 residues. CDR3 bases: TGTGCTAGTGGTTTGGTACTTACGTCAGGAATGAACACTGAAGCTTTCTTT. Its protein is CASGLVLTSGMNTEAFF.

This chain links TRBV20-1 with TRBJ2-7; perhaps TRBD2 as D (6 bases). This CDR3 has 12 residues. Germline CDR1 is DFQATT and CDR2 is SNEGSKA (reference sequence). Trimming removed 5 bases at V and 5 bases at J, with 13 bases between. In DNA form, the CDR3 reads TGCAGTGCTTGGACTACTGTGCACGAGCAGTACTTC. Protein product: CSAWTTVHEQYF.

As to this clonotype: This may come from a read error, since a much larger clone is one base off. V and J are TRBV20-1 and TRBJ2-5; 10 bases are a match to TRBD2. The length of the CDR3 is 13 residues. V lost 4 bases to trimming and J lost 4 bases; unmatched junction nucleotides: 3. Germline CDR1 reads DFQATT; CDR2 reads SNEGSKA (reference sequence). For the CDR3, the DNA is TGCAGTGCTACTAGCGGGGGAGGAGAGACCCAGTACTTC. It codes for CSATSGGGETQYF.

The J gene is TRBJ2-5, the V gene TRBV25-1; D is ambiguous. Germline V gene sequence: CDR1 MGHDK, CDR2 SYGVNS. Trimming pared 1 base from V and 4 bases from J, leaving 4 bases between. The CDR3 sequence is 12 residues long. CDR3 region: CASSESRETQYF. In DNA, the CDR3 is TGTGCCAGCAGTGAATCCCGAGAGACCCAGTACTTC.

This chain joins TRBV4-2 and TRBJ2-1; 12 positions agree with TRBD2. Per germline, CDR1 LGHNA and CDR2 YNFKEQ. CDR3 length equals 18 residues. The V segment lost 1 base and the J segment 1 base; nucleotides outside the gene matches: 5. In DNA form, the CDR3 reads TGTGCCAGCAGCCAAGGACTAGCGGGAGTTACTTCCTACAATGAGCAGTTCTTC. It specifies CASSQGLAGVTSYNEQFF.

This clonotype was observed at least ten times. The rearrangement joins TRBV4-1 to TRBJ2-1; perhaps TRBD2 as D (5 bases). V shed 4 bases and J shed 6 bases, with 10 bases lying between them. Germline V lookup: CDR1 MGHRA, CDR2 YSYEKL. The CDR3 extends over 13 amino acids. The CDR3 region has the DNA TGCGCCAGCAGCCCATCTAGCCTCAATGAGCAGTTCTTC. This codes for CASSPSSLNEQFF.

Notes on this clonotype: A much larger clone is a single base away; this may be a read error. V and J are TRBV5-5 and TRBJ1-2; possibly TRBD1 for D (6 bases). The germline V gene encodes CDR1 SGHKS and CDR2 YYEKEE (reference sequence). V gave up 0 bases and J gave up 10 bases, with 22 bases separating them. The CDR3 contains 16 residues. The CDR3 reads CASSLAGTSRGSDYTF. DNA of the CDR3: TGTGCCAGCAGCTTGGCCGGGACATCCCGGGGATCCGACTACACCTTC. Filled out from reference TRBV5-5 and TRBJ1-2, the complete variable domain reads DAGVTQSPTHLIKTRGQQVTLRCSPISGHKSVSWYQQVLGQGPQFIFQYYEKEERGRGNFPDRFSARQFPNYSSELNVNALLLGDSALYLCASSLAGTSRGSDYTFGSGTRLTVV.

Comment on this clonotype: At one end the junction does not follow the germline gene, possibly because of a read error. The J gene is TRBJ2-5, the V gene TRBV4-1; no clear D gene. Germline assignment: CDR1 MGHRA and CDR2 YSYEKL. CDR3 length: 14 residues. CDR3 nucleotides: TGCGCCAGCGGCCAATTTAGCAGGCAAGAGACCCAGTACTTC. Translation: CASGQFSRQETQYF.

The genes are TRBV12-3 or TRBV12-4 and TRBJ2-1; 7 bases map to TRBD2. V lost 5 bases, J lost 9 bases, and 13 bases stayed unmatched. The CDR3 loop spans 15 amino acids. CDR3 sequence: CASSPRTGEGGEQFF. The DNA for the CDR3 is TGTGCCAGCAGTCCGCGGACGGGGGAGGGAGGTGAGCAGTTCTTC.

This clonotype was recorded a few times. The rearrangement links TRBV4-1 to TRBJ2-6; 8 bases fit TRBD1. The germline gives CDR1 MGHRA, CDR2 YSYEKL. Trimming cost V 6 bases and J 2 bases; bases outside gene matches: 15. The CDR3 contains 19 residues. CDR3 sequence (DNA): TGCGCCAGCAGGCCGCCCGGACAGGGCGGCAGGACTGGGGCCAACGTCCTGACTTTC. Amino acids: CASRPPGQGGRTGANVLTF.

This chain links TRBV20-1 with TRBJ2-7; D gene unclear. Germline CDR1 and CDR2: DFQATT and SNEGSKA (reference sequence). CDR3 length: 11 residues. V lost 6 bases to trimming and J lost 0 bases, with 6 bases between them. DNA for the CDR3: TGCAGTGCCCAGGTCTCCTACGAGCAGTACTTC. Its protein is CSAQVSYEQYF.